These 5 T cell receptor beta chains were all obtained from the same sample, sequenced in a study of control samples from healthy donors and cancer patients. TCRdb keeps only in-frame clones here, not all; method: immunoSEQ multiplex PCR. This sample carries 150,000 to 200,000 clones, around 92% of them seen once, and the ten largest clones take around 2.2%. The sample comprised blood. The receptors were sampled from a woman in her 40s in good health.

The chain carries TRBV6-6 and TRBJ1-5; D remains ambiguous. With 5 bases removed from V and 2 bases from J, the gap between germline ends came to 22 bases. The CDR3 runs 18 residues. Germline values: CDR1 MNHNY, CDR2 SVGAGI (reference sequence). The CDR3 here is CASSPRFIWGIGNQPQHF. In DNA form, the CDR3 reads TGTGCCAGCAGTCCGCGGTTCATTTGGGGTATTGGCAATCAGCCCCAGCATTTT.

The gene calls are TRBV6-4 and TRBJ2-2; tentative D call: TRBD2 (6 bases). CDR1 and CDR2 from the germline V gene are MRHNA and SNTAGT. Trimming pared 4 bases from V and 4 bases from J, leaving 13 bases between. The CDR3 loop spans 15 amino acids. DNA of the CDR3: TGTGCCAGCAGTGCCGGAGGGTCGGCCACCGGGGAGCTGTTTTTT. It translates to CASSAGGSATGELFF.

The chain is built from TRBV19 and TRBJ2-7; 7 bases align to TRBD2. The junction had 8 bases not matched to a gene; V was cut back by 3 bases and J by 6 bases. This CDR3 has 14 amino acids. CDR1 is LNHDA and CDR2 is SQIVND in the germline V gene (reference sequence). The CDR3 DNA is TGTGCCAGTAGTATGGGAGCGGGGCCCTTCGAGCAGTACTTC. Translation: CASSMGAGPFEQYF.

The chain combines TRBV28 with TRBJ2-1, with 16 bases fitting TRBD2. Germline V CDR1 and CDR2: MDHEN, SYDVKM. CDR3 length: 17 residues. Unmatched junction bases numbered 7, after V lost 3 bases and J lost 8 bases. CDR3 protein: CASSFGTSGGALDEQFF. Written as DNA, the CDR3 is TGTGCCAGCAGTTTCGGGACTAGCGGGGGGGCCCTAGATGAGCAGTTCTTC.

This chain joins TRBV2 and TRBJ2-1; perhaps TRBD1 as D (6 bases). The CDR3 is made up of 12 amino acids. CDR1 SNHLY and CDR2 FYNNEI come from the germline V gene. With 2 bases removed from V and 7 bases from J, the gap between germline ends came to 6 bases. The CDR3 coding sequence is TGTGCCAGCAGTGAAAGGGGGAATGAGCAGTTCTTC. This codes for CASSERGNEQFF.